The 11 T cell receptor beta chains listed next were all sequenced from one sample in a study of T-cell reconstitution after alpha-beta-depleted transplantation in children. The TCRbeta library incorporated unique molecular identifiers. One entry per CDR3 protein results from TCRdb running MiXCR on the PCR reads. The sample has around 680,000 distinct CDR3 sequences; approximately 15% are singletons. This specimen consisted of PBMCs from the stem cell graft donor, obtained from the stem cell graft. All receptors derive from a human donor who donated a stem cell graft to a child with acute myeloid leukemia.

The genes are TRBV11-2 and TRBJ2-5, with 9 bases aligning to TRBD2. Germline CDR1 and CDR2: SGHAT and FQNNGV. CDR3 size: 15 residues. V shed 3 bases and J 0 bases; nucleotides not matched to a gene: 2. The CDR3, as DNA: TGTGCCAGCAGCTTCCAGCGGGGGGACCAAGAGACCCAGTACTTC. Protein: CASSFQRGDQETQYF.

The CDR3 region has the DNA TGTGCCAGCAGCAAATCGGGTAGAGGGGGGAGGACCTACGAGCAGTACTTC. This gives the protein CASSKSGRGGRTYEQYF. This chain links TRBV21-1 with TRBJ2-7; the tabulated D call, TRBD1, remains unverified against the DNA. TRBV21-1 has pseudogene status. The CDR3 contains 17 residues.

V gene TRBV12-3 or TRBV12-4 combines with J gene TRBJ2-7, with a possible D match to TRBD1 (6 bases). Trimming left V 6 bases short and J 9 bases short, with 24 bases between. The CDR3 spans 15 residues. The DNA of the CDR3 is TGTGCCAGCAGCGCCAGTGGGGGCCCGAAAACTCGGCAGTACTTC. Translation: CASSASGGPKTRQYF.

This rearrangement joins TRBV24-1 to TRBJ2-3; no clear D. Germline V lookup: CDR1 KGHDR, CDR2 SFDVKD. This CDR3 is 14 amino acids long. V lost 7 bases and J lost 4, with 14 bases in between. The CDR3 spells CATRANKMPDTQYF. The CDR3 bases are TGTGCCACCAGAGCGAACAAAATGCCAGATACGCAGTATTTT.

The chain has TRBV27 and TRBJ1-1; D is unclear. The CDR3 has 15 amino acids. Trimming took 0 bases from V and 1 from J, leaving 9 bases between them. The V gene's germline CDR1 is MNHEY and CDR2 SMNVEV (reference sequence). This chain's CDR3 is CASSLSAAPNTEAFF. CDR3 DNA sequence: TGTGCCAGCAGTTTATCGGCAGCCCCGAACACTGAAGCTTTCTTT.

This clonotype was counted ten times or more. J is TRBJ2-5 and V is TRBV20-1; 7 nucleotides agree with TRBD1. V trimming: 7 bases; J trimming: 5 bases; junction bases outside the gene matches: 13. Germline CDR1 and CDR2: DFQATT and SNEGSKA (reference sequence). This CDR3 has 14 residues. CDR3 in amino acids: CSVLQGNGLETQYF. The CDR3 nucleotides read TGCAGTGTTTTACAGGGGAATGGTTTGGAGACCCAGTACTTC.

This clonotype was seen many times. The chain uses TRBV6-4 and TRBJ2-6; D ambiguous. Germline loops: CDR1 MRHNA, CDR2 SNTAGT. The CDR3 extends over 14 amino acids. The V gene lost 4 bases and the J gene lost 0 bases, with 4 bases spanning the gap. This CDR3 reads CASSGGSGANVLTF. The CDR3 nucleotides read TGTGCCAGCAGTGGGGGCTCTGGGGCCAACGTCCTGACTTTC.

V and J are TRBV9 and TRBJ2-2; 8 bases fit TRBD1. This CDR3 contains 15 residues. The trim removed 4 bases at V and 7 bases at J, leaving 9 bases unmatched. The germline CDR1 and CDR2 sequences are SGDLS and YYNGEE. CDR3 in DNA: TGTGCCAGCAGCCCTCCTCGACAGGGGATCGGGGAGCTGTTTTTT. Amino acids: CASSPPRQGIGELFF.

The count of this clonotype is one. The chain uses TRBV7-8 and TRBJ1-1, with a tentative D call TRBD1 (5 bases). The germline CDR1 and CDR2 sequences are SGHVS and FQNEAQ. V was trimmed by 5 bases and J by 0 bases, leaving 13 bases between them. The CDR3 is made up of 15 amino acids. This CDR3 reads CASSPYRGVNTEAFF. Here the CDR3 DNA reads TGTGCCAGCAGCCCTTATAGGGGAGTGAACACTGAAGCTTTCTTT.

Note on this clonotype: The junction departs from the called germline gene at one end, perhaps through a read error. This CDR3 reads CCALPDTYSNQPQHF. For the CDR3, the DNA is TGCTGTGCTCTCCCGGACACCTATAGCAATCAGCCCCAGCATTTT. The V call is TRBV20-1, the J call TRBJ1-5, with D maybe TRBD1 (5 bases). Germline V gene data show CDR1 as DFQATT and CDR2 as SNEGSKA (reference sequence). The CDR3 length is 15 residues.

The chain uses TRBV21-1 and TRBJ2-7; the DNA was not compared with TRBD1, the D call given in the table. TRBV21-1 is a pseudogene. The CDR3 consists of 15 residues. CDR3 protein: CASSKDGTLPHEQYF. CDR3 DNA: TGTGCCAGCAGCAAAGACGGGACCCTGCCCCACGAGCAGTACTTC.